This entry is about one T cell receptor (beta chain). This CDR3 has 14 residues. Per the germline V gene, CDR1 is MDHEN and CDR2 is SYDVKM. Trimming left V 6 bases short and J 5 bases short, with 13 bases between. Authors' processing steps: Amplifying reference gene primers gave estimates of nucleated cell counts. Only in-frame clones appear in the TCRdb table, and some are missing; sequencing was by immunoSEQ multiplex PCR. V and J calls and clone size follow that table, whereas D and trimming were derived from the DNA. This table holds about 160,000 clones, approximately 80% found once. The entry originates in a study of blood T cell repertoires in COVID-19.

Sequences were obtained from peripheral blood. The TCR originated in a woman aged 80 or over with active or convalescent COVID-19. The chain links TRBV28 to TRBJ1-4, with D tentatively TRBD1 (6 bases). CDR3 coding DNA: TGTGCCAGCAGCTCCGGGACAATCAATGAAAAACTGTTTTTT. Protein product: CASSSGTINEKLFF.